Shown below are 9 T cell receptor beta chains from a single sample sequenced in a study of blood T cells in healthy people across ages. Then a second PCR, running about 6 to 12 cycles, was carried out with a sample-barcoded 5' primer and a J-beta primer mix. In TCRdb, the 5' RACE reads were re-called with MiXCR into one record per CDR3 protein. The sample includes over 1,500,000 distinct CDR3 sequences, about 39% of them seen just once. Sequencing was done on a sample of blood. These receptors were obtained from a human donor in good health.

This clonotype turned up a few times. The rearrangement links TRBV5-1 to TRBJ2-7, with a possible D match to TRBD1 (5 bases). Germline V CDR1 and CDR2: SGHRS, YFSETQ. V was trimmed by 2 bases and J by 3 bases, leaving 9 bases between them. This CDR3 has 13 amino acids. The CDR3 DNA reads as TGCGCCAGCAGCTTAGGGGTATTCTACGAGCAGTACTTC. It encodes CASSLGVFYEQYF.

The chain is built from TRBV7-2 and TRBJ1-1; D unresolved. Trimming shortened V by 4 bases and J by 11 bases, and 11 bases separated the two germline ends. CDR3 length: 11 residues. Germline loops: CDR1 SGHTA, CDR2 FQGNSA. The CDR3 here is CASSSGSRAFF. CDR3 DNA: TGTGCCAGCAGCTCCGGGTCAAGGGCTTTCTTT.

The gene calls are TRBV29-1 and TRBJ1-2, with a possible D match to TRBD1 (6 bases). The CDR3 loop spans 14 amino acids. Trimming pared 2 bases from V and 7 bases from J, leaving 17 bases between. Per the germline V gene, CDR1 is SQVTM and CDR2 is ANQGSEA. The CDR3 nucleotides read TGCAGCGTTGAAAACTTCCCCAGGGGAACTGGCTACACCTTC. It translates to CSVENFPRGTGYTF.

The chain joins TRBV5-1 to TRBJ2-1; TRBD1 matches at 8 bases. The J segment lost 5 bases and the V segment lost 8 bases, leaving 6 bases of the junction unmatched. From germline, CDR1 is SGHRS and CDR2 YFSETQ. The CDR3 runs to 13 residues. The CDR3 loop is CASTGQDHNEQFF. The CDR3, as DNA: TGCGCCAGTACGGGACAGGACCACAATGAGCAGTTCTTC.

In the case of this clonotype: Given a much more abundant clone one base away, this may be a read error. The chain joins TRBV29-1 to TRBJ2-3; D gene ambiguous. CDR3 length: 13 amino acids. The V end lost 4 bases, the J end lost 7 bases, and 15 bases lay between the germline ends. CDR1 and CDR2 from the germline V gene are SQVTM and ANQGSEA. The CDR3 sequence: CSVGGPFGHTQYF. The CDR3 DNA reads TGCAGCGTTGGTGGGCCCTTTGGGCATACGCAGTATTTT.

The CDR3 spells CASSATGGLYGYTF. CDR3 in DNA: TGTGCCAGCAGCGCTACAGGGGGCCTCTATGGCTACACCTTC. V and J are TRBV7-2 and TRBJ1-2, with 9 bases matching TRBD1. The CDR3 is made up of 14 amino acids. V dropped 5 bases and J dropped 4; count of bases not matched to a gene: 5. Germline V lookup: CDR1 SGHTA, CDR2 FQGNSA.

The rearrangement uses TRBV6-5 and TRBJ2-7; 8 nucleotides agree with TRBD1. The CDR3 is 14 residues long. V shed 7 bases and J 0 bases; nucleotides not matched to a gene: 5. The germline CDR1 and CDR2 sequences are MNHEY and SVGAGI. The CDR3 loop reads CASKRTGSSYEQYF. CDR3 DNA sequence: TGTGCCAGCAAACGGACAGGGTCCTCCTACGAGCAGTACTTC.

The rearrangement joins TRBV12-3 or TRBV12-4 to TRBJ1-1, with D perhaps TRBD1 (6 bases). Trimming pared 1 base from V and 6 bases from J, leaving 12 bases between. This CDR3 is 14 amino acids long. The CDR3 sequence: CASSLDREPSEAFF. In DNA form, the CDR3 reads TGTGCCAGCAGTTTAGACAGGGAACCCTCTGAAGCTTTCTTT.

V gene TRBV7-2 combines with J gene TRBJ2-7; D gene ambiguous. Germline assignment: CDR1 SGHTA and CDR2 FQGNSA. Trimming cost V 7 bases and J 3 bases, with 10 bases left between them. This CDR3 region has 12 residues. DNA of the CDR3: TGTGCCAGCACCTTGGTGGGCTACGAGCAGTACTTC. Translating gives CASTLVGYEQYF.